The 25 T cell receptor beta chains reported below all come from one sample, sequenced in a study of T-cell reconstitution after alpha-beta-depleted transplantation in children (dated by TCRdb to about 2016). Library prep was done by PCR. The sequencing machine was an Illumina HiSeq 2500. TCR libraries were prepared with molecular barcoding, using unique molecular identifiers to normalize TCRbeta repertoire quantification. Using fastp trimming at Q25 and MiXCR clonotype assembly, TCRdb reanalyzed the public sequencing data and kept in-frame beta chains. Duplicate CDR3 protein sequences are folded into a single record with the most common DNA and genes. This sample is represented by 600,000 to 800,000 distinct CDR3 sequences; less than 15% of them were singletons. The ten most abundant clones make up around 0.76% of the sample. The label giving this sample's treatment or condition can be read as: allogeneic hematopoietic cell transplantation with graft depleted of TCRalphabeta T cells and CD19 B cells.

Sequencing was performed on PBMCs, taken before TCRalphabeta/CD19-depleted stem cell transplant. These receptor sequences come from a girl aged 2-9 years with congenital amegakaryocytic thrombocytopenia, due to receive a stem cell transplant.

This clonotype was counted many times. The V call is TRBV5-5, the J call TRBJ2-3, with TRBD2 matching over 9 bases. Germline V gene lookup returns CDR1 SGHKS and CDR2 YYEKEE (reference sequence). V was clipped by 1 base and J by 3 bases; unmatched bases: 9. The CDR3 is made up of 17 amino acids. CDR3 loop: CASSLRASGIPTDTQYF. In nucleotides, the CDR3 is TGTGCCAGCAGCTTGCGGGCTAGCGGGATTCCTACAGATACGCAGTATTTT.

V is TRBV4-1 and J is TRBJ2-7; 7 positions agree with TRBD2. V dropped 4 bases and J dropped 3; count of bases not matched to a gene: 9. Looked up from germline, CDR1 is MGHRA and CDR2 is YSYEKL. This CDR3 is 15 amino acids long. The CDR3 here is CASSPSPSGFYEQYF. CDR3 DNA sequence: TGCGCCAGCAGCCCCAGCCCTAGCGGTTTCTACGAGCAGTACTTC.

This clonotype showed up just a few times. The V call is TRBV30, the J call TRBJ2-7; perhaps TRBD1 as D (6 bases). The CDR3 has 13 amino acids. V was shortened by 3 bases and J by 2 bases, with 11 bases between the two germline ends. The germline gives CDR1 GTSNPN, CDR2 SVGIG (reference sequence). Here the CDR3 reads CAWRSDRTYEQYF. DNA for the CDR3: TGTGCCTGGAGGTCCGACAGGACCTACGAGCAGTACTTC.

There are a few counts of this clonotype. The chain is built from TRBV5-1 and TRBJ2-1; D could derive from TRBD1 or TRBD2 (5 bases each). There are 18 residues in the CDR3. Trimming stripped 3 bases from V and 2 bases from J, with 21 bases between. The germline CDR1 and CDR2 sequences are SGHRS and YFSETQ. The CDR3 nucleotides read TGCGCCAGCAGCTGGAACGGGGCGGGCCCCCAAACCTACAATGAGCAGTTCTTC. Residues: CASSWNGAGPQTYNEQFF.

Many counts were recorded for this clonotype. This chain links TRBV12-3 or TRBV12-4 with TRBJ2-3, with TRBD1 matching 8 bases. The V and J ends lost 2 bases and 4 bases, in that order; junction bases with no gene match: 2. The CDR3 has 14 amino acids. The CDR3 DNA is TGTGCCAGCAGTTTATTACAGGGGGCAGATACGCAGTATTTT. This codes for CASSLLQGADTQYF.

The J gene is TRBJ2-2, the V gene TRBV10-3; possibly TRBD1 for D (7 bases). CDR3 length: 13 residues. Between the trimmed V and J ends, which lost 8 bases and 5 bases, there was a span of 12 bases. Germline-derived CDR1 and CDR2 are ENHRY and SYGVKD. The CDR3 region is CAIGAGGTGELFF. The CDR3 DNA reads TGTGCCATCGGGGCAGGGGGGACCGGGGAGCTGTTTTTT.

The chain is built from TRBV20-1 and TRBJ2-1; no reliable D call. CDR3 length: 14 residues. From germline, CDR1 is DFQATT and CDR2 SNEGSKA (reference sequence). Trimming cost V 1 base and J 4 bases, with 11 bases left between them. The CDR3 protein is CSARGDPGYNEQFF. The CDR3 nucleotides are TGCAGTGCTAGAGGAGACCCCGGTTACAATGAGCAGTTCTTC.

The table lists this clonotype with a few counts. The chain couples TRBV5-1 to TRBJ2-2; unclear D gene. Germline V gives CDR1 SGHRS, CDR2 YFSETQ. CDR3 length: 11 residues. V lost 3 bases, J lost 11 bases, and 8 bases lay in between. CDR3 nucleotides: TGCGCCAGCAGCTCACCCCCTGAGCTGTTTTTT. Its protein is CASSSPPELFF.

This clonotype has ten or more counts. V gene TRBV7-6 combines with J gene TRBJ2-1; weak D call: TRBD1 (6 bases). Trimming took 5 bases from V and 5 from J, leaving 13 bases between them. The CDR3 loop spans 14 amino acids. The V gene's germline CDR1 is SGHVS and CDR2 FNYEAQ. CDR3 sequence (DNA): TGTGCCAGCAGCGCCATATGGACAGACAATGAGCAGTTCTTC. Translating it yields CASSAIWTDNEQFF.

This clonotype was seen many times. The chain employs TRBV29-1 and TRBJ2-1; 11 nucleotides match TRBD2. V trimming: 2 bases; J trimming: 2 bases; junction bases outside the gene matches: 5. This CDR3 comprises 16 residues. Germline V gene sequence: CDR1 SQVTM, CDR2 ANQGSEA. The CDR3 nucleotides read TGCAGCGTTGAATTGGGGACTAGCGGAGCCTACAATGAGCAGTTCTTC. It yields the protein CSVELGTSGAYNEQFF.

This CDR3 reads CASTTAWGQPQHF. Written as DNA, the CDR3 is TGTGCCAGCACTACAGCGTGGGGTCAGCCCCAGCATTTT. V gene TRBV27 combines with J gene TRBJ1-5; no reliable D call. There are 13 residues in the CDR3. Germline CDR1 MNHEY, CDR2 SMNVEV (reference sequence). The ends were cut back, 7 bases at V and 6 bases at J, with 13 bases in the middle.

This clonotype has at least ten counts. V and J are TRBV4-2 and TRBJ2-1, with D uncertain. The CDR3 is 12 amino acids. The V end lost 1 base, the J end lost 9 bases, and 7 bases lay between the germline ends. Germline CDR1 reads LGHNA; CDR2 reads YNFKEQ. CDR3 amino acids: CASSQVSSEQFF. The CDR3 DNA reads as TGTGCCAGCAGCCAAGTTTCCAGTGAGCAGTTCTTC.

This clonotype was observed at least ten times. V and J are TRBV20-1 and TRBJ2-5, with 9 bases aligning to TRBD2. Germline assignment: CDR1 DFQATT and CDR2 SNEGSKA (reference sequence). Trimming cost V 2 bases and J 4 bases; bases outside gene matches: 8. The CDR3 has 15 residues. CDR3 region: CSARRAGGLGETQYF. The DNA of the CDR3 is TGCAGTGCTAGACGAGCGGGAGGCTTGGGAGAGACCCAGTACTTC.

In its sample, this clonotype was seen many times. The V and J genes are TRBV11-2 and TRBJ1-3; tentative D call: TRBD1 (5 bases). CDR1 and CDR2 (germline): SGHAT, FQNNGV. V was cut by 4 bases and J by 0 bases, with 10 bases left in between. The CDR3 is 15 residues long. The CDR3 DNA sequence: TGTGCCAGCAGCTGGGGGACGGGCTCTGGAAACACCATATATTTT. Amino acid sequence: CASSWGTGSGNTIYF.

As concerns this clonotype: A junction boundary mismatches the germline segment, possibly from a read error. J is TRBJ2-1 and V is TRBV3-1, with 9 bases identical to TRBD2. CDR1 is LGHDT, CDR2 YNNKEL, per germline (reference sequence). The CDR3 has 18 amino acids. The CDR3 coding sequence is TGTACCAGCAGAACAAACGCGGGAGGGCTCTCGGACTACAATGAGCAGTTCTTC. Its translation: CTSRTNAGGLSDYNEQFF.

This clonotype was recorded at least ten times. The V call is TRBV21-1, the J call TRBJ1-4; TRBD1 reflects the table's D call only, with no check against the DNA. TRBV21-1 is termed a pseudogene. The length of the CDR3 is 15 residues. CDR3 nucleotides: TGTGCCAGCAGCAGAAGTCCGGGAACAAATGAAAAACTGTTTTTT. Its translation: CASSRSPGTNEKLFF.

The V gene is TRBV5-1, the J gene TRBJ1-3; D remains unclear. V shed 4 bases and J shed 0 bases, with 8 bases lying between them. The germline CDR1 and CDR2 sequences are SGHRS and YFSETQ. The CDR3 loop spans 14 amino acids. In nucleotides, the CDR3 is TGCGCCAGCAGCCCGGATTACTCTGGAAACACCATATATTTT. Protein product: CASSPDYSGNTIYF. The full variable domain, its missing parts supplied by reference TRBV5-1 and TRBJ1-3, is KAGVTQTPRYLIKTRGQQVTLSCSPISGHRSVSWYQQTPGQGLQFLFEYFSETQRNKGNFPGRFSGRQFSNSRSEMNVSTLELGDSALYLCASSPDYSGNTIYFGEGSWLTVV.

Here the CDR3 DNA reads TGTGCCAGCTCACCAGGCGGAAACACCGGGGAGCTGTTTTTT. Translating it yields CASSPGGNTGELFF. V and J are TRBV18 and TRBJ2-2; D not certain. The ends were cut back, 2 bases at V and 2 bases at J, with 6 bases in the middle. The CDR3 consists of 14 residues. Germline CDR1 is KGHSH and CDR2 is LQKENI.

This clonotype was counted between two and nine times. For the CDR3, the DNA is TGCGCCAGCGAGCTACCCAGCTCCTACAATGAGCAGTTCTTC. Encoded protein: CASELPSSYNEQFF. The genes are TRBV5-1 and TRBJ2-1; D not resolved. Trimming took 7 bases from V and 0 from J, leaving 11 bases between them. CDR1 and CDR2 (germline): SGHRS, YFSETQ. The length of the CDR3 is 14 residues.

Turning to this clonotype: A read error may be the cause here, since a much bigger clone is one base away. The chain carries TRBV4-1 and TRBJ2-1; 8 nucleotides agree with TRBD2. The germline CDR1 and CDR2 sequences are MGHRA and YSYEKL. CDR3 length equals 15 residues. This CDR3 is CASSQRAGVYSEQFF. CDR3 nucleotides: TGCGCCAGCAGCCAACGAGCGGGGGTCTACAGTGAGCAGTTCTTC.

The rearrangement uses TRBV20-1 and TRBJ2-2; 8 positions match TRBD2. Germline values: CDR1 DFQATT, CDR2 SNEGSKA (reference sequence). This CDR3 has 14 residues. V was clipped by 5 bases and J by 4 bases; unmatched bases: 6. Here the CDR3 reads CSAEERERTGELFF. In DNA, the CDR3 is TGCAGTGCTGAAGAGCGGGAGCGCACCGGGGAGCTGTTTTTT.

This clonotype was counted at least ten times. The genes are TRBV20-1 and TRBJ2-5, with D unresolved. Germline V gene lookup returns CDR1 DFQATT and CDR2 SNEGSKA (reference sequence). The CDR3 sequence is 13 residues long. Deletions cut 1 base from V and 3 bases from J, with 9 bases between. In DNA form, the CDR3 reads TGCAGTGCTAGAGGAACTAATGAAGAGACCCAGTACTTC. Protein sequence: CSARGTNEETQYF.

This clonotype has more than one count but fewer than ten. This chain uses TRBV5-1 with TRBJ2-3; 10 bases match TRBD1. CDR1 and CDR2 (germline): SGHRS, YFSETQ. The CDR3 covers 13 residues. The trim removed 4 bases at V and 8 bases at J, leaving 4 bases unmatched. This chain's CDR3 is CASSPRDRGTQYF. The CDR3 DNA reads TGCGCCAGCAGCCCCCGGGACAGGGGTACGCAGTATTTT.

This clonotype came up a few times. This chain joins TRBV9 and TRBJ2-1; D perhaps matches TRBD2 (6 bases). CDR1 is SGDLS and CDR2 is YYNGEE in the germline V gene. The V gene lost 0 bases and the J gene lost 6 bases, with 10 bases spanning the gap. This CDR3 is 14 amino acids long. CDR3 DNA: TGTGCCAGCAGCGTAGTCGCGGGAACCAATGAGCAGTTCTTC. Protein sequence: CASSVVAGTNEQFF. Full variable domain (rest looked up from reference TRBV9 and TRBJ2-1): DSGVTQTPKHLITATGQRVTLRCSPRSGDLSVYWYQQSLDQGLQFLIQYYNGEERAKGNILERFSAQQFPDLHSELNLSSLELGDSALYFCASSVVAGTNEQFFGPGTRLTVL.

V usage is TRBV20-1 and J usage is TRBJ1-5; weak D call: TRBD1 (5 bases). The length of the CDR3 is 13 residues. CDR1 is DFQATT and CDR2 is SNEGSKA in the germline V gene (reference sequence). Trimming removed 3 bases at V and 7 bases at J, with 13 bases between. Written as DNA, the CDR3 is TGCAGTGCTAGGGGGGTTGGCAGCCAGCCCCAGCATTTT. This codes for CSARGVGSQPQHF.